This T cell receptor (beta chain) was sequenced in a study of blood T cells in healthy people across ages. The use of a sample-barcoded 5' primer and a J-beta primer mix characterized a second PCR of roughly 6 to 11 cycles. TCRdb re-called the 5' RACE reads with MiXCR, one entry per CDR3 protein. Seen here are 2 million or so distinct CDR3 sequences, around half observed once, and the top ten hold less than 2.5%. This CDR3 has 14 residues. Germline-derived CDR1 and CDR2 are DFQATT and SNEGSKA (reference sequence). Trimming cost V 3 bases and J 0 bases, with 12 bases left between them. Sequenced: blood. This chain uses TRBV20-1 with TRBJ2-7; the D is unclear. This sequence originates from a woman aged 40 to 49 in good health. The CDR3 reads CSARFWVSSYEQYF. CDR3 sequence (DNA): TGCAGTGCTAGGTTTTGGGTGAGCTCCTACGAGCAGTACTTC.